The clone carrying this T cell receptor beta chain was counted a single time. The sample originates from a study of blood T cell repertoires in COVID-19. CDR1 PRHDT and CDR2 FYEKMQ come from the germline V gene (reference sequence). The V and J ends lost 5 bases and 8 bases respectively, with 9 bases between them. CDR3 length: 12 residues. The assay was immunoSEQ multiplex PCR, and TCRdb's table has in-frame clones only and misses some. The table shows 220,000 or so clones, with around 90% occurring only once. Donors were grouped by their self-reported clinical history. The receptor was derived from a man aged 25-40 years who had been exposed to COVID-19. Source material: PBMCs or T cells enriched from blood (not recorded which). The chain is built from TRBV13 and TRBJ2-2, with D uncertain. Here the CDR3 DNA reads TGTGCCAGCAGCCCCCGAGCGGGGGAGCTGTTTTTT. It translates to CASSPRAGELFF.